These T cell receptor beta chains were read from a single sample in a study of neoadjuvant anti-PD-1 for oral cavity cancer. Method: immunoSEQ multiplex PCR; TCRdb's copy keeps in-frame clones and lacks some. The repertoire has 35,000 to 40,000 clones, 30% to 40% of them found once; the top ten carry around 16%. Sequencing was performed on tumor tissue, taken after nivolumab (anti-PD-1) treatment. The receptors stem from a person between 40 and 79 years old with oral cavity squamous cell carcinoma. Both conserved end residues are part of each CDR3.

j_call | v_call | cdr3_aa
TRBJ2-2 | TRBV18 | CASSPLDDSTGELFF
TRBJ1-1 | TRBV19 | CASSIRDRGSESEAFF
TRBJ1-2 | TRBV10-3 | CAIRQGLGGYTF
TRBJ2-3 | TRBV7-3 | CASSPLAGAPSQYF
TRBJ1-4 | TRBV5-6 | CASSRFQGYGNEKLFF
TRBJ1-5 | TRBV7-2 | CASSPEGNQPQHF
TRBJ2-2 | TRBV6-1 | CASSERRGNTGELFF
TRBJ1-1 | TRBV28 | CASSREFRSGNEAFF
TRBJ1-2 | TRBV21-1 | CASSKPQSSPKGYTF
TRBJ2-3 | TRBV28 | CASSPGTGERTQYF
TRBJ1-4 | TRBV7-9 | CASSLALDVEKLFF
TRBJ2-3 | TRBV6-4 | CASSDSIGITDTQYF
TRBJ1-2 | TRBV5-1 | CASSSGTGRSYGYTF
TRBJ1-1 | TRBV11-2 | CASSLSGAPGLTEAFF
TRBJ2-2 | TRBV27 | CASSQGALQTGELFF
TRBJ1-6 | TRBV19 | CASTRSHGSPLHF
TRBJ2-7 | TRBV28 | CASSQRASGSYEQYF
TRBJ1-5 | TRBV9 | CASSAQGQAGQPQHF
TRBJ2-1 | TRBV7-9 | CASSISGGSYNEQFF
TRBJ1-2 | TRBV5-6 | CASSPGRDGGYTF
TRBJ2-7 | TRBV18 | CASSVARTYEQYF
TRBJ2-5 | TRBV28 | CASSLFGLGQGVIETQYF
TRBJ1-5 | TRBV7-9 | CASSDGQGIQPQHF
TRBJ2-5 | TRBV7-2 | CASSQPRVGQSQETQYF
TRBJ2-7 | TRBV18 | CASSGTGSSYEQYF
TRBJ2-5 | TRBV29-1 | CSVTPLARETQYF
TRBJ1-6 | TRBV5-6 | CASLSGTYNSPLHF
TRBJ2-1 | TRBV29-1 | CSVGPPSYNEQFF
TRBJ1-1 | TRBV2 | CASSEARVGGSTEAFF
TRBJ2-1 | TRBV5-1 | CASSLWDREGGEQFF
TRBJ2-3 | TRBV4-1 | CASSQEALTDTQYF
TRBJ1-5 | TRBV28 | CASSDRVGNQPQHF
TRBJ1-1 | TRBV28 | CASSLPGQMNTEAFF
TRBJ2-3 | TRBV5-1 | CASSLKQARTDTQYF
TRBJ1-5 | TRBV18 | CASSPGQGAGVSNQPQHF
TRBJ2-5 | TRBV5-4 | CASSFWGETQYF
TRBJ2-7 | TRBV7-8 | CASSFHPPSGSTYEQYF
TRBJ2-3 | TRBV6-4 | CASSEGGSSTDTQYF
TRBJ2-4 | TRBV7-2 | CASSLSLGPRKNIQYF
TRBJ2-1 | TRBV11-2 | CASSLARGSNEQFF
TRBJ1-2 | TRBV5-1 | CASSLGGDRYTF
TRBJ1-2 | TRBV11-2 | CASSVGGYYGYTF
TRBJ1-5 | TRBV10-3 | CAISERTLGYSNQPQHF
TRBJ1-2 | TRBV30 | CAWSYLGGIYGYTF
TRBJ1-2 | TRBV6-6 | CASSYLGKGYTF
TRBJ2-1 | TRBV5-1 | CASSLGEVDEQFF
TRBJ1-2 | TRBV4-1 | CASSQEGWNYGYTF
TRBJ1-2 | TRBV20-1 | CSARSPRYTF
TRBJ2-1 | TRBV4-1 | CASSHLKDRAYNEQFF
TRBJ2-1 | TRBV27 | CASSSSSGGYNEVVQFF
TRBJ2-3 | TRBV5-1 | CASSLDGAGPIADTQYF
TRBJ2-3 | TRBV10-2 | CASTLAGADTQYF
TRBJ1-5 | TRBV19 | CASRRVYGNQPQHF
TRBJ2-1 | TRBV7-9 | CASSLDSGVRSFF
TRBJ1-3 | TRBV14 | CASSQVQGNTIYF
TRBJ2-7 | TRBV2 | CAAGARGYEQYF
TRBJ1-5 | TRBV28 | CASSLPSGLDQPQHF
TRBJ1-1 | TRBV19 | CASTEGHGKNTEAFF
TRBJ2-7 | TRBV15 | CATSSPSRGDEQYF
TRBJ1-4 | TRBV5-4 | CASSFPGAPEKLFF